Many counts were recorded for the clone carrying this T cell receptor (beta chain). Its antigen is as yet unknown. The sample originates from a study of response to subunit inactivated influenza vaccine. Study observations and caveats: With each seasonal influenza vaccination, the authors suggested, few new T cells are recruited.

The V gene end was trimmed by 6 bases and the J gene end by 8 bases; junction bases not matched to a gene: 13. There are 15 residues in the CDR3. In germline, CDR1 is SGHTA, CDR2 FQGTGA. Each CDR3 protein gets one entry after TCRdb re-called the RT-PCR reads with MiXCR. The data contain 500,000 or so distinct CDR3 sequences, more than 15% of them singletons. The sample in question was CD4+ T cells sorted from PBMCs, obtained around 25 months after vaccination. The V gene is TRBV7-3, the J gene TRBJ2-1; 7 nucleotides agree with TRBD2. This receptor was identified in a man between 45 and 75 years old who received an inactivated influenza vaccine. In DNA, the CDR3 is TGTGCCAGCAGTTTCCAGCTAAGCGGGATCTATGAGCAGTTCTTC. It is translated as CASSFQLSGIYEQFF.